Each of the 31 T cell receptor beta chains below was sequenced from the same sample in a study of blood T cell repertoires in COVID-19. Sequencing was performed with immunoSEQ multiplex PCR; in TCRdb, only in-frame clones are kept and a portion is missing. The table shows about 20,000 clones, with about nine tenths occurring only once. Material: peripheral blood. Receptors originate from a human donor in a cohort sampled during active COVID-19.

This chain joins TRBV21-1 and TRBJ2-1; TRBD1, the D gene given by the table, was not confirmed from the DNA. TRBV21-1 is a documented pseudogene. The CDR3 consists of 13 residues. The CDR3 DNA is TGTGCCACGTCGGCAGGGGACTACAATGAGCAGTTCTTC. It specifies CATSAGDYNEQFF.

V gene TRBV25-1 combines with J gene TRBJ2-5; 7 bases are shared with TRBD1. V was pared by 3 bases and J by 1 base, with 8 bases of the junction left unmatched. This CDR3 is built from 16 residues. CDR1 and CDR2 (germline): MGHDK, SYGVNS. CDR3 DNA: TGTGCCAGCAGTGATGGCTACAGGGGTATCCAAGAGACCCAGTACTTC. It specifies CASSDGYRGIQETQYF.

This clone was seen once. The chain is built from TRBV7-2 and TRBJ2-5, with TRBD2 matching 12 bases. Germline loops: CDR1 SGHTA, CDR2 FQGNSA. This CDR3 contains 15 residues. Trimming cost V 7 bases and J 2 bases; bases outside gene matches: 5. CDR3 bases: TGTGCCAGCACCAGACTAGCGGGGGAGCAAGAGACCCAGTACTTC. Amino acids: CASTRLAGEQETQYF.

The J gene is TRBJ2-7, the V gene TRBV5-1; D unclear. The CDR3 loop spans 14 amino acids. Germline CDR1 is SGHRS and CDR2 is YFSETQ. Trimming removed 4 bases at V and 3 bases at J, with 14 bases between. The CDR3 here is CASSPSRGLYEQYF. The DNA for the CDR3 is TGCGCCAGCAGCCCCTCCCGTGGGCTCTACGAGCAGTACTTC.

CDR3 amino acids: CAWADRGTEAFF. Written as DNA, the CDR3 is TGTGCCTGGGCAGACAGGGGAACTGAAGCTTTCTTT. The chain carries TRBV30 and TRBJ1-1; TRBD1 matches 8 bases. The CDR3 covers 12 residues. Per the germline V gene, CDR1 is GTSNPN and CDR2 is SVGIG (reference sequence). The junction had 4 bases not matched to a gene; V was cut back by 5 bases and J by 5 bases.

This clone has just a few counts. The chain uses TRBV19 and TRBJ1-2, with D hard to call. CDR3 length: 16 residues. Germline V gene sequence: CDR1 LNHDA, CDR2 SQIVND (reference sequence). Trimming took 3 bases from V and 7 from J, leaving 21 bases between them. CDR3 in amino acids: CASSIGRGLVMAGYTF. The CDR3 DNA is TGTGCCAGTAGTATCGGCCGGGGTCTGGTAATGGCTGGCTACACCTTC.

This chain uses TRBV6-5 with TRBJ1-2; 9 bases are a match to TRBD1. The ends lost 8 bases at V and 2 bases at J; junction bases unmatched: 6. Germline assignment: CDR1 MNHEY and CDR2 SVGAGI. There are 14 residues in the CDR3. The CDR3 loop is CASHGGQGNYGYTF. In DNA, the CDR3 is TGTGCCAGCCATGGGGGACAGGGAAACTATGGCTACACCTTC.

The sample holds one count of this clone. The chain is built from TRBV12-5 and TRBJ2-7; D is unclear. Germline lookup yields CDR1 LGHNT and CDR2 FRNRAP. Trimming took off 1 base at V and 3 bases at J, with 4 bases between the two ends. The CDR3 consists of 12 residues. CDR3 amino acids: CASGLGSYEQYF. In DNA, the CDR3 is TGTGCTAGTGGTTTGGGGAGCTACGAGCAGTACTTC.

The gene calls are TRBV24-1 and TRBJ2-3; D perhaps matches TRBD1 (6 bases). Germline CDR1 is KGHDR and CDR2 is SFDVKD. Deletions cut 4 bases from V and 3 bases from J, with 10 bases between. This CDR3 region has 14 residues. The CDR3 DNA reads TGTGCCACCAGTGAACCGGGACAAACAGATACGCAGTATTTT. It encodes CATSEPGQTDTQYF.

This chain joins TRBV12-3 or TRBV12-4 and TRBJ1-5, with D hard to call. The CDR3 runs to 13 residues. V was shortened by 5 bases and J by 2 bases, with 7 bases between the two germline ends. The CDR3 here is CASSRGGNQPQHF. The CDR3 DNA follows: TGTGCCAGCAGTCGGGGTGGCAATCAGCCCCAGCATTTT.

The V and J genes are TRBV6-6 and TRBJ2-7; TRBD2 might be the D (5 bases). Germline loops: CDR1 MNHNY, CDR2 SVGAGI (reference sequence). The length of the CDR3 is 12 residues. Trimming cost V 6 bases and J 6 bases, with 12 bases left between them. The CDR3 sequence is CASSYAGSEQYF. CDR3 bases: TGTGCCAGCAGCTACGCGGGTAGCGAGCAGTACTTC.

Only a few counts were recorded for this clone. The chain couples TRBV4-1 to TRBJ1-2, with D possibly matching TRBD1 (6 bases). This CDR3 is built from 15 residues. CDR1 MGHRA and CDR2 YSYEKL come from the germline V gene. V was cut by 4 bases and J by 4 bases, with 16 bases left in between. Here the CDR3 DNA reads TGCGCCAGCAGCCCCTACAGGGTGGCCCTCTATGGCTACACCTTC. Its protein product is CASSPYRVALYGYTF.

CDR3 nucleotide sequence: TGTGCCAGCACCCCGGAGGACAGGGGCCCTCCGGGTTCGAGAAACACCATATATTTT. Protein: CASTPEDRGPPGSRNTIYF. The chain is built from TRBV6-2 or TRBV6-3 and TRBJ1-3; 9 bases are a match to TRBD1. The CDR3 has 19 amino acids. Unmatched junction bases numbered 21, after V lost 7 bases and J lost 5 bases. Germline V gene lookup returns CDR1 MNHEY and CDR2 SVGEGT.

The gene calls are TRBV27 and TRBJ2-7, with 9 bases fitting TRBD2. Germline CDR1 reads MNHEY; CDR2 reads SMNVEV (reference sequence). The junction had 10 bases not matched to a gene; V was cut back by 8 bases and J by 5 bases. The CDR3 totals 14 residues. CDR3 sequence (DNA): TGTGCCAGCTCCGCCGGGACTAGCAAACACGAGCAGTACTTC. This encodes CASSAGTSKHEQYF.

The J gene is TRBJ1-1, the V gene TRBV6-6; D uncertain. The germline V and J ends were trimmed by 0 bases and 4 bases, with 6 bases remaining between them. The length of the CDR3 is 13 residues. Germline CDR1 MNHNY, CDR2 SVGAGI (reference sequence). CDR3 protein: CASSYSQSTEAFF. In DNA form, the CDR3 reads TGTGCCAGCAGTTACTCGCAGTCCACTGAAGCTTTCTTT.

The CDR3 nucleotides are TGTGCCAGCAGCTTGGGAGGACAGGCCCCTAACTATGGCTACACCTTC. Its protein product is CASSLGGQAPNYGYTF. The rearrangement links TRBV5-6 to TRBJ1-2, with 7 bases aligning to TRBD1. Germline assignment: CDR1 SGHDT and CDR2 YYEEEE. The CDR3 is made up of 16 amino acids. Trimming cost V 0 bases and J 0 bases; bases outside gene matches: 5.

The rearrangement joins TRBV6-6 to TRBJ1-5; 8 bases map to TRBD1. The ends lost 7 bases at V and 4 bases at J; junction bases unmatched: 6. Germline lookup yields CDR1 MNHNY and CDR2 SVGAGI (reference sequence). The CDR3 loop spans 14 amino acids. DNA of the CDR3: TGTGCCAGCACTCAGGACAGGGCTAATCAGCCCCAGCATTTT. Translating gives CASTQDRANQPQHF.

This clone has just one count. The rearrangement joins TRBV29-1 to TRBJ2-7; tentative D call: TRBD2 (5 bases). The CDR3 totals 12 residues. The V gene lost 4 bases and the J gene lost 8 bases, with 15 bases spanning the gap. Germline assignment: CDR1 SQVTM and CDR2 ANQGSEA. The CDR3 is CSVGHGEAKQYF. CDR3 DNA sequence: TGCAGCGTTGGACACGGGGAAGCTAAGCAGTACTTC.

The chain carries TRBV6-5 and TRBJ1-2; D might be TRBD1 (5 bases). From germline, CDR1 is MNHEY and CDR2 SVGAGI. The CDR3 runs 14 residues. Trimming stripped 6 bases from V and 5 bases from J, with 16 bases between. CDR3 DNA: TGTGCCAGCAGGAACCTACAGGAGGGGTATGGCTACACCTTC. This gives the protein CASRNLQEGYGYTF.

This chain joins TRBV3-1 (or the pseudogene TRBV3-2) and TRBJ1-2; TRBD1 is a possible D gene (6 bases). The V end was cut by 2 bases, the J end by 7 bases, with 8 bases between. The CDR3 contains 12 residues. Germline V CDR1 and CDR2: LGHDT, YNNKEL (reference sequence). The DNA for the CDR3 is TGTGCCAGCAGCCAACGGGACACTGGCTACACCTTC. Protein: CASSQRDTGYTF.

The chain combines TRBV29-1 with TRBJ2-5; 8 nucleotides line up with TRBD1. In germline, CDR1 is SQVTM, CDR2 ANQGSEA. The CDR3 sequence is 14 residues long. V was clipped by 7 bases and J by 5 bases; unmatched bases: 12. This CDR3 is CSAYPQGEPETQYF. CDR3 coding DNA: TGCAGCGCTTACCCACAGGGGGAACCCGAGACCCAGTACTTC.

The chain joins TRBV6-5 to TRBJ2-7, with unresolved D. V gave up 7 bases and J gave up 2 bases, with 15 bases separating them. The length of the CDR3 is 14 residues. CDR1 is MNHEY, CDR2 SVGAGI, per germline. The chain's CDR3 is CASTESGLTYEQYF. CDR3 bases: TGTGCCAGCACCGAATCAGGATTGACCTACGAGCAGTACTTC.

This clone was counted only a few times. The chain has TRBV21-1 and TRBJ1-5; the DNA was not used to check the table's D call, TRBD1. TRBV21-1 is a pseudogene. The CDR3 is 16 amino acids. CDR3 in DNA: TGTGCCAGCAGCTTCCCTTGGGGGCGCGGGTATCAGCCCCAGCATTTT. It yields the protein CASSFPWGRGYQPQHF.

This rearrangement joins TRBV25-1 to TRBJ1-3; the D gene is possibly TRBD1 (5 bases). Between the trimmed V and J ends, which lost 7 bases and 2 bases, there was a span of 21 bases. This CDR3 is built from 17 residues. The germline V gene encodes CDR1 MGHDK and CDR2 SYGVNS. The CDR3 DNA follows: TGTGCCAGCATGGGGCCAGCCCTTTTGCCCCCTGGAAACACCATATATTTT. This encodes CASMGPALLPPGNTIYF.

This chain joins TRBV7-9 and TRBJ2-7; 10 bases are a match to TRBD2. With 5 bases clipped from V and 5 bases from J, the junction kept 9 bases outside the gene matches. The CDR3 is 15 residues long. Germline V gives CDR1 SEHNR, CDR2 FQNEAQ (reference sequence). CDR3 sequence reads: CASSAGLAGANEQYF. The CDR3 nucleotides are TGTGCCAGCAGCGCCGGCCTAGCGGGAGCGAACGAGCAGTACTTC.

This clone has only one observation. V is TRBV6-2 or TRBV6-3 and J is TRBJ2-7, with 10 positions matching TRBD1. The CDR3 sequence is 17 residues long. Looked up from germline, CDR1 is MNHEY and CDR2 is SVGEGT. The V and J ends lost 2 bases and 6 bases, in that order; junction bases with no gene match: 13. Here the CDR3 reads CASSYDRGRTLGGEQYF. As DNA, the CDR3 is TGTGCCAGCAGTTACGACAGGGGGCGTACTCTAGGTGGCGAGCAGTACTTC.

The chain joins TRBV6-5 to TRBJ1-2; no firm D call. The V end was cut by 6 bases, the J end by 1 base, with 6 bases between. The CDR3 is 12 amino acids. CDR1 and CDR2 (germline): MNHEY, SVGAGI. The CDR3 DNA sequence: TGTGCCAGCAGGAGGGTTAACTATGGCTACACCTTC. This translates into CASRRVNYGYTF.

This rearrangement joins TRBV5-8 to TRBJ2-1, with 10 bases matching TRBD2. The V gene's germline CDR1 is SGHTS and CDR2 YDEGEE. J was trimmed by 13 bases and V by 0 bases; bases with no gene match: 4. The CDR3 sequence is 13 residues long. The CDR3 loop reads CASSLERGGPQFF. The CDR3 bases are TGTGCCAGCAGCTTGGAGCGGGGGGGCCCTCAGTTCTTC.

This chain joins TRBV6-5 and TRBJ2-2, with 7 nucleotides matching TRBD2. The CDR3 runs to 14 residues. Germline loops: CDR1 MNHEY, CDR2 SVGAGI. The V and J ends lost 8 bases and 1 base, in that order; junction bases with no gene match: 4. CDR3 residues: CASSSGMNTGELFF. The CDR3 nucleotides read TGTGCCAGCTCTAGCGGCATGAACACCGGGGAGCTGTTTTTT.

V is TRBV6-5 and J is TRBJ1-2; tentatively, D is TRBD1 (6 bases). The germline V and J ends were trimmed by 5 bases and 2 bases, with 9 bases remaining between them. The CDR3 has 13 residues. Germline V gene data show CDR1 as MNHEY and CDR2 as SVGAGI. The CDR3 region is CASSPTGNYGYTF. The CDR3 DNA reads as TGTGCCAGCAGTCCCACAGGGAACTATGGCTACACCTTC.

In its sample, this clone was seen once. V gene TRBV27 combines with J gene TRBJ1-5; D not resolved. V gave up 6 bases and J gave up 1 base, with 16 bases separating them. This CDR3 contains 16 residues. Per germline, CDR1 MNHEY and CDR2 SMNVEV (reference sequence). The CDR3 sequence: CASRPVGQTSNQPQHF. The CDR3 region has the DNA TGTGCCAGCAGGCCCGTTGGGCAAACGAGCAATCAGCCCCAGCATTTT.